Below, 27 T cell receptor beta chains from the same sample are listed, as sequenced in a study of human T cells and chemical hapten exposure (dated by TCRdb to about 2021). The time point label, read with the paper, signifies: patch test 3, about 24 weeks after DPC sensitization. In light of the paper, this sample's treatment or condition label describes: therapeutic diphenylcyclopropenone sensitization with weekly scalp DPC. The receptor library was made with RACE. Sequencing was carried out with a NextSeq 500. TCRdb's own reprocessing of the public reads used fastp at Q25 and MiXCR and kept productive beta chains. Rows are combined by CDR3 protein, so each entry shows the most common genes and DNA. This sample holds 60,000 to 65,000 distinct CDR3 sequences; roughly 11% were observed only once. Roughly 2.1% of the sample lies in the top ten. Sequences were derived from whole blood, sampled in connection with sensitization to the hapten diphenylcyclopropenone (DPC). The receptors stem from a woman aged 25 to 45 with alopecia areata. Some clones in this sample may be carry-over from other donors' samples.

This clonotype was recorded a few times. V gene TRBV12-3 or TRBV12-4 combines with J gene TRBJ2-7; D is unclear. The V and J ends lost 1 base and 0 bases respectively, with 10 bases between them. This CDR3 spans 15 amino acids. The CDR3 loop is CASSLGAVSSYEQYF. In DNA form, the CDR3 reads TGTGCCAGCAGTTTAGGGGCGGTGAGCTCCTACGAGCAGTACTTC.

There are many counts of this clonotype. The chain couples TRBV2 to TRBJ1-5; 7 positions match TRBD1. This CDR3 has 12 residues. With V trimmed by 8 bases and J by 10 bases, 8 bases remained unmatched. Germline-derived CDR1 and CDR2 are SNHLY and FYNNEI. DNA of the CDR3: TGTGCCAGCGGGCTAGGGGGCTTTCCCCAGCATTTT. Its protein is CASGLGGFPQHF.

Only a few counts were recorded for this clonotype. This chain uses TRBV14 with TRBJ1-2; no reliable D call. The CDR3 runs 13 residues. The V end was cut by 0 bases, the J end by 8 bases, with 10 bases between. Germline loops: CDR1 SGHDN, CDR2 FVKESK. The CDR3 nucleotides read TGTGCCAGCAGCCAAGAGGCGGGGAGAGGCTACACCTTC. Its protein product is CASSQEAGRGYTF.

This clonotype was detected once. A clone one base away is much larger, so this may be a read error. Because it lacks the conserved phenylalanine or tryptophan at the end, this CDR3 is likely a read error. The rearrangement joins TRBV6-5 to TRBJ1-1; D unresolved. CDR1 and CDR2 from the germline V gene are MNHEY and SVGAGI. The CDR3 totals 11 residues. V was shortened by 6 bases and J by 2 bases, with 4 bases between the two germline ends. This chain's CDR3 is CASRANTEAFS. The CDR3 nucleotides read TGTGCCAGCAGGGCAAACACTGAAGCTTTCTCT.

This clonotype appeared a few times. The rearrangement links TRBV20-1 to TRBJ1-2; 7 nucleotides line up with TRBD1. The CDR3 consists of 14 residues. V was clipped by 4 bases and J by 2 bases; unmatched bases: 7. Germline lookup yields CDR1 DFQATT and CDR2 SNEGSKA (reference sequence). The CDR3 DNA reads as TGCAGTGCTACAGGGGGAGAGTTGAACTATGGCTACACCTTC. This codes for CSATGGELNYGYTF.

The rearrangement joins TRBV2 to TRBJ2-7, with D perhaps being TRBD1 or TRBD2 (5 bases each). The CDR3 contains 12 residues. With 6 bases removed from V and 5 bases from J, the gap between germline ends came to 11 bases. Germline V gene sequence: CDR1 SNHLY, CDR2 FYNNEI. The CDR3 coding sequence is TGTGCCAGCAGGGTTCGGGGCCACGAGCAGTACTTC. It yields the protein CASRVRGHEQYF.

This clonotype was counted at least ten times. As DNA, the CDR3 is TGCGCCAGCACCCCCGGCGGGGGCGCGGGGGGCTACACCTTC. Translation: CASTPGGGAGGYTF. The chain links TRBV10-2 to TRBJ1-2; tentative D call: TRBD1 (6 bases). V dropped 7 bases and J dropped 8 bases, with 20 bases sitting between them. Germline CDR1 reads WSHSY; CDR2 reads SAAADI. This CDR3 comprises 14 residues.

As for this clonotype: A read error is possible here, since a much larger clone lies one base away. The CDR3 carries no conserved terminal phenylalanine or tryptophan, so it likely arises from a read error. This chain joins TRBV2 and TRBJ2-3, with TRBD2 identical over 12 bases. CDR1 and CDR2 from the germline V gene are SNHLY and FYNNEI. With 5 bases clipped from V and 4 bases from J, the junction kept 7 bases outside the gene matches. The CDR3 is 16 amino acids. In nucleotides, the CDR3 is TGTGCCAGCAGTCCAGGACTAGCGGGGCCCTCAGATACGCAGTATATT. It codes for CASSPGLAGPSDTQYI.

This clonotype was seen only a few times. The V gene is TRBV3-1, the J gene TRBJ2-7; D could derive from TRBD1 or TRBD2 (5 bases each). The CDR3 length is 15 residues. Germline loops: CDR1 LGHDT, CDR2 YNNKEL (reference sequence). V shed 1 base and J shed 6 bases, with 16 bases lying between them. DNA for the CDR3: TGTGCCAGCAGCCAAGTCTTCCGGGGCCGGGGCGAGCAGTACTTC. Translated, it gives CASSQVFRGRGEQYF.

This chain joins TRBV19 and TRBJ1-4; maybe TRBD1 (5 bases). Germline V lookup: CDR1 LNHDA, CDR2 SQIVND (reference sequence). The CDR3 is 14 residues long. V lost 7 bases and J lost 8, with 17 bases in between. CDR3: CASTYPGRSEKLFF. CDR3 coding DNA: TGTGCCAGTACCTATCCGGGACGGTCCGAAAAACTGTTTTTT.

This clonotype appeared a few times. The chain uses TRBV29-1 and TRBJ1-1; D uncertain. This CDR3 has 14 residues. V shed 3 bases and J shed 1 base, with 12 bases lying between them. Germline-derived CDR1 and CDR2 are SQVTM and ANQGSEA. As DNA, the CDR3 is TGCAGCGTTGATAAATTAAGGCCGAACACTGAAGCTTTCTTT. Translating gives CSVDKLRPNTEAFF.

The chain employs TRBV7-9 and TRBJ1-1, with D possibly matching TRBD1 (6 bases). The CDR3 extends over 17 amino acids. Trimming took 3 bases from V and 3 from J, leaving 20 bases between them. Germline CDR1 and CDR2: SEHNR and FQNEAQ (reference sequence). The CDR3 reads CASSFGPLGGSDTEAFF. CDR3 in DNA: TGTGCCAGCAGCTTCGGACCCTTAGGGGGGTCGGACACTGAAGCTTTCTTT.

The chain couples TRBV6-1 to TRBJ2-7; no clear D. V lost 6 bases and J 6 bases, leaving 9 bases between the germline ends. Per the germline V gene, CDR1 is MNHNS and CDR2 is SASEGT. The CDR3 length is 11 residues. This CDR3 reads CASSSLLEQYF. The CDR3 coding sequence is TGTGCCAGCAGCTCCCTCCTCGAGCAGTACTTC.

This clonotype has at least ten counts. V and J are TRBV7-2 and TRBJ2-1; D not resolved. The CDR3 is made up of 11 amino acids. V lost 7 bases and J lost 9, with 10 bases in between. Germline lookup yields CDR1 SGHTA and CDR2 FQGNSA. CDR3 protein: CASTPAGEQFF. The CDR3 DNA reads as TGTGCCAGCACCCCCGCTGGTGAGCAGTTCTTC.

This clonotype came up many times. CDR3 residues: CASSRVAGANVLTF. The DNA of the CDR3 is TGTGCCAGCAGCCGAGTTGCTGGGGCCAACGTCCTGACTTTC. The chain uses TRBV7-3 and TRBJ2-6, with D unclear. V was trimmed by 5 bases and J by 2 bases, leaving 7 bases between them. The CDR3 loop spans 14 amino acids. Germline loops: CDR1 SGHTA, CDR2 FQGTGA.

The sample holds a few counts of this clonotype. This chain links TRBV25-1 with TRBJ2-2; TRBD1 agrees at 8 bases. The CDR3 runs 16 residues. Germline CDR1 and CDR2: MGHDK and SYGVNS. Trimming took 7 bases from V and 5 from J; bases not matched to a gene: 12. For the CDR3, the DNA is TGTGCCAGCACCCCGGGACAGGTCCTTAGGACCGGGGAGCTGTTTTTT. It is translated as CASTPGQVLRTGELFF.

As regards this clonotype: At one end the junction does not follow the germline gene, possibly because of a read error. The V call is TRBV20-1, the J call TRBJ2-1, with 11 bases matching TRBD2. CDR1 and CDR2 from the germline V gene are DFQATT and SNEGSKA (reference sequence). The CDR3 is made up of 15 amino acids. DNA for the CDR3: TGCAGTGCTAGCGCTCTAGCGGGGGGATACAATCAGCAGTTCTTC. This translates into CSASALAGGYNQQFF.

This clonotype was detected a few times. The rearrangement links TRBV12-3 or TRBV12-4 to TRBJ1-1; D remains unclear. This CDR3 has 12 residues. V was clipped by 3 bases and J by 7 bases, with 9 bases between them. In nucleotides, the CDR3 is TGTGCCAGCAGTTTTGGGCAGATTGAAGCTTTCTTT. It encodes CASSFGQIEAFF.

The CDR3, as DNA: TGCGCCAGCGCCGGACAGGGGCTCACGAATGAGCAGTTCTTC. The encoded protein is CASAGQGLTNEQFF. The chain combines TRBV4-1 with TRBJ2-1; 9 positions match TRBD1. Germline CDR1 MGHRA, CDR2 YSYEKL. This CDR3 has 14 residues. V gave up 8 bases and J gave up 7 bases; unmatched junction bases: 9.

This clonotype was seen more than once but under ten times. The rearrangement joins TRBV3-1 to TRBJ2-1, with 8 bases fitting TRBD2. There are 16 residues in the CDR3. With 4 bases clipped from V and 3 bases from J, the junction kept 8 bases outside the gene matches. CDR1 and CDR2 (germline): LGHDT, YNNKEL (reference sequence). CDR3 loop: CASSPTGAGGYNEQFF. The CDR3 nucleotides read TGTGCCAGCAGCCCGACGGGGGCGGGGGGCTACAATGAGCAGTTCTTC.

This clonotype has more than one count but fewer than ten. The CDR3 DNA is TGCAGCGCAACCAAGGTTTCGGGACTAGCGGGGGGTCGTCAGTTCTTC. It specifies CSATKVSGLAGGRQFF. V is TRBV29-1 and J is TRBJ2-1; 15 bases are a match to TRBD2. The CDR3 contains 16 residues. V was pared by 7 bases and J by 13 bases, with 17 bases of the junction left unmatched. Germline CDR1 is SQVTM and CDR2 is ANQGSEA.

The chain carries TRBV28 and TRBJ1-1; D is possibly TRBD1 (6 bases). The germline V gene encodes CDR1 MDHEN and CDR2 SYDVKM. The CDR3 has 12 residues. With 8 bases removed from V and 3 bases from J, the gap between germline ends came to 10 bases. The CDR3 loop is CASRDMDTEAFF. The CDR3 nucleotides read TGTGCCAGCCGGGACATGGACACTGAAGCTTTCTTT.

The sample holds a few counts of this clonotype. V and J are TRBV30 and TRBJ2-1, with no clear D. The length of the CDR3 is 13 residues. V was cut by 1 base and J by 5 bases, with 9 bases left in between. Germline V gene lookup returns CDR1 GTSNPN and CDR2 SVGIG (reference sequence). The CDR3 DNA is TGTGCCTGGAGTGACGGTATGGACAATGAGCAGTTCTTC. Residues: CAWSDGMDNEQFF.

This clonotype was seen only a few times. This chain links TRBV29-1 with TRBJ2-1, with unresolved D. The V gene lost 6 bases and the J gene lost 8 bases, with 20 bases spanning the gap. CDR3 size: 14 residues. Germline V gene sequence: CDR1 SQVTM, CDR2 ANQGSEA. CDR3 amino acids: CSVRYGSLDDEQFF. The DNA of the CDR3 is TGCAGCGTCCGATACGGTAGCTTAGACGATGAGCAGTTCTTC.

This chain connects TRBV12-3 or TRBV12-4 to TRBJ1-5; 9 bases match TRBD1. The CDR3 contains 14 residues. V gave up 8 bases and J gave up 5 bases; unmatched junction bases: 7. The CDR3, as DNA: TGTGCCAGCGGGGGAGACAGGGGGGATCAGCCCCAGCATTTT. It codes for CASGGDRGDQPQHF.

This chain links TRBV12-3 or TRBV12-4 with TRBJ1-1; the D is unclear. The V end lost 2 bases, the J end lost 4 bases, and 8 bases lay between the germline ends. The CDR3 is 13 amino acids. CDR3 sequence: CASSLWETTEAFF. CDR3 DNA: TGTGCCAGCAGTTTATGGGAGACCACTGAAGCTTTCTTT.

The chain recombines TRBV5-1 with TRBJ1-1; weak D call: TRBD1 (5 bases). The CDR3 is 15 amino acids. From germline, CDR1 is SGHRS and CDR2 YFSETQ. Trimming removed 4 bases from V and 1 base from J, with 14 bases in between. The CDR3 spells CASSPTGTSNTEAFF. The CDR3 DNA is TGCGCCAGCAGCCCTACCGGGACGTCGAACACTGAAGCTTTCTTT. Using reference TRBV5-1 and TRBJ1-1 for the parts outside the CDR3, the full variable domain is KAGVTQTPRYLIKTRGQQVTLSCSPISGHRSVSWYQQTPGQGLQFLFEYFSETQRNKGNFPGRFSGRQFSNSRSEMNVSTLELGDSALYLCASSPTGTSNTEAFFGQGTRLTVV.